The rows below give T cell receptor beta chains drawn from one sample of a study of blood T cell repertoires in COVID-19. Clones were sequenced by immunoSEQ multiplex PCR, and TCRdb holds only the in-frame ones, with some missing. Counted here are 350,000 to 400,000 clones, roughly 91% occurring once; the ten biggest clones make up 1.7%. Specimen: PBMCs or T cells enriched from blood (not recorded which). These receptors were obtained from a young woman who had recovered from COVID-19. The CDR3 runs from the conserved cysteine through the conserved F or W. A D gene is named only where the DNA matches it firmly. The size of a clone is reported for some rows only, either as once, few or many, or as a class for expanded clones.

cdr3_nt cdr3_aa v_call cdr3_length j_call clone_size d_call
TGCAGCGTACAGGGACGAGAGACCCAGTACTTC CSVQGRETQYF TRBV29-1 11 TRBJ2-5 NA NA
TGTGCCAGCAGCCTCCTACAGGGTAAGGGTCAGCCCCAGCATTTT CASSLLQGKGQPQHF TRBV5-5 15 TRBJ1-5 NA NA
TGTGCCAGCAGGGACAATTGGACAGGGGGTTCACCCCTCCACTTT CASRDNWTGGSPLHF TRBV6-4 15 TRBJ1-6 NA TRBD1
TGTGCCAGCAGCGTAGACTCCAACACCGGGGAGCTGTTTTTT CASSVDSNTGELFF TRBV9 14 TRBJ2-2 once NA
TGTGCCAGCAGCTTAACGGGGACAGGGATAAGGAATGAGCAGTTCTTC CASSLTGTGIRNEQFF TRBV7-3 16 TRBJ2-1 few TRBD1
TGTGCCAGCAGTCCCCGGGGCGGGGAGCTGTTTTTT CASSPRGGELFF TRBV2 12 TRBJ2-2 NA NA
TGTGCCACCGAAGCGGGAGGGAATCTCTACGAGCAGTACTTC CATEAGGNLYEQYF TRBV3-1/TRBV3-2 14 TRBJ2-7 NA TRBD2
TGTGCCAGCTCACCAAAGGCAAGCGGCTATGGCTACACCTTC CASSPKASGYGYTF TRBV18 14 TRBJ1-2 NA NA
TGTGCCAGCAGTTACCCTTTACACGTCCCTTCGGAAAAACTGTTTTTT CASSYPLHVPSEKLFF TRBV6-2/TRBV6-3 16 TRBJ1-4 once NA
TGCGCCAGCAGCCAGGCCGGGACAGCCTTCAATGAGCAGTTCTTC CASSQAGTAFNEQFF TRBV4-1 15 TRBJ2-1 NA TRBD1
TGCGCCAGCACTTCGACAACAGTGAACACTGAAGCTTTCTTT CASTSTTVNTEAFF TRBV5-1 14 TRBJ1-1 NA NA
TGTGCCAGCAGTTCCCCGCTCGGGAGCGCTCCCCTCTACGAGCAGTACTTC CASSSPLGSAPLYEQYF TRBV28 17 TRBJ2-7 NA NA
TGTGCCAGCAGTGGCACAGGGGACTCCTACAATGAGCAGTTCTTC CASSGTGDSYNEQFF TRBV9 15 TRBJ2-1 NA TRBD1
TGTGCCAGCAGCGTAGGGACAGGGTGGGTCGACAATGAGCAGTTCTTC CASSVGTGWVDNEQFF TRBV9 16 TRBJ2-1 NA TRBD1
TGTGCCAGCAGCCAAGATTATTCCCATGGCTACACCTTC CASSQDYSHGYTF TRBV14 13 TRBJ1-2 NA NA
TGCGCCAGCAGCCAAGATCGGAGAGGGAAGCGAACTGAAGCTTTCTTT CASSQDRRGKRTEAFF TRBV4-1 16 TRBJ1-1 once NA
TGCGCCAGCAGCTTAGCGGGAAACACCGGGGAGCTGTTTTTT CASSLAGNTGELFF TRBV5-1 14 TRBJ2-2 NA TRBD2
TGCGCCAGCAGCTTCGGGGGGAATGGCTACACCTTC CASSFGGNGYTF TRBV5-1 12 TRBJ1-2 NA NA
TGTGCCAGCAGCCAAGACGGGTCTGGGGGACTACCGACCCAGCATTTT CASSQDGSGGLPTQHF TRBV14 16 TRBJ1-5 NA NA
TGTGCCAGCAGTCGACAGGGGAACACTGAAGCTTTCTTT CASSRQGNTEAFF TRBV12-3/TRBV12-4 13 TRBJ1-1 NA TRBD1
TGTGCCAGCAGCCCCCCAGGCTCCTATAATTCACCCCTCCACTTT CASSPPGSYNSPLHF TRBV9 15 TRBJ1-6 once NA
TGTGCCAGCAGCGTTACAGGAATAGCTAACTATGGCTACACCTTC CASSVTGIANYGYTF TRBV6-5 15 TRBJ1-2 NA NA
TGTGCCAGCAGGCAGGGATCCGCTGGAAACACCATATATTTT CASRQGSAGNTIYF TRBV28 14 TRBJ1-3 NA NA
TGCGCCAGCAGCCGGGGACAGACGAACACCGGGGAGCTGTTTTTT CASSRGQTNTGELFF TRBV4-1 15 TRBJ2-2 NA TRBD1
TGTGCCAGCAGATATCGGGGGGCCGGGAATTCACCCCTCCACTTT CASRYRGAGNSPLHF TRBV27 15 TRBJ1-6 NA NA
TGTGCCAGCAGTTACTCTGGTTTGGGGGGCACTGAAGCTTTCTTT CASSYSGLGGTEAFF TRBV6-5 15 TRBJ1-1 NA NA
TGTGCCATCAGTGACCATACAGGGGACCATCAGCCCCAGCATTTT CAISDHTGDHQPQHF TRBV10-3 15 TRBJ1-5 once TRBD1
TGTGCCAGTTGGACAGGGCACGCCTCGGGGAATGAGCAGTTCTTC CASWTGHASGNEQFF TRBV2 15 TRBJ2-1 NA TRBD1
TGTGCCAGCAGTGCTAGCCGGAGCTCCTACAATGAGCAGTTCTTC CASSASRSSYNEQFF TRBV2 15 TRBJ2-1 few NA
TGTGCCAGCAGCTTATTCAGGCCCTACTACGAGCAGTACTTC CASSLFRPYYEQYF TRBV11-2 14 TRBJ2-7 NA NA
TGTGCCAGCAGCCAACGGGTAGGGGCCGGCCAAGAGACCCAGTACTTC CASSQRVGAGQETQYF TRBV3-1/TRBV3-2 16 TRBJ2-5 NA NA
TGTGCCAGCAGCTTACGGGGAGAGCCCCAGCATTTT CASSLRGEPQHF TRBV13 12 TRBJ1-5 NA NA
TGTGCCAGCAGCTTTGGGCCCCGGGGGGGCGCCGGGGAGCTGTTTTTT CASSFGPRGGAGELFF TRBV7-2 16 TRBJ2-2 few TRBD2
TGTGCCAGCAGCTTGGACTCCGGGACAGGGTATTCTGGCTACACCTTC CASSLDSGTGYSGYTF TRBV7-6 16 TRBJ1-2 few TRBD1
TGTGCCAGCAGCCCGACTAGCCATGAGCAGTTCTTC CASSPTSHEQFF TRBV2 12 TRBJ2-1 once TRBD2
TGTGCCAGTTCCGAATTGAGGAACTATGGCTACACCTTC CASSELRNYGYTF TRBV6-5 13 TRBJ1-2 NA NA
TGTGCCAGCAGCAACACAGGGATAGGCTCACCCCTCCACTTT CASSNTGIGSPLHF TRBV5-4 14 TRBJ1-6 NA NA
TGCGCCAGCAGCCAAGCGGGACAGGGGATCTACGAGCAGTACTTC CASSQAGQGIYEQYF TRBV4-1 15 TRBJ2-7 NA TRBD1
TGTGCCAGCAGCGTAGCGGGGCGGGGGACTGGCTACACCTTC CASSVAGRGTGYTF TRBV9 14 TRBJ1-2 NA NA
TGTGCCAGCAGCCGGGGAGATAACACTGAAGCTTTCTTT CASSRGDNTEAFF TRBV11-3 13 TRBJ1-1 few NA
TGCGCCAGCAGTGACAGCCGCTCTGGAAACACCATATATTTT CASSDSRSGNTIYF TRBV5-1 14 TRBJ1-3 once NA
TGTGCCAGCAGCCAACCGGGACTAGTAGAGACCCAGTACTTC CASSQPGLVETQYF TRBV3-1/TRBV3-2 14 TRBJ2-5 NA TRBD2
TGTGCCAGCAGTTACGGGGTGGGGGCGGCCCCCCTGTATTTT CASSYGVGAAPLYF TRBV6-5 14 TRBJ2-3 NA NA
TGTGCCTGGACGGCACAGCTCAATCAGCCCCAGCATTTT CAWTAQLNQPQHF TRBV30 13 TRBJ1-5 NA NA